Listed here are 17 T cell receptor beta chains from one sample, sequenced in a study of neurological immune-mediated disorders. TCRdb processed the 5' RACE reads anew with MiXCR; each CDR3 protein has one entry. This sample has roughly 70,000 distinct CDR3 sequences, with less than 5.5% found just once. The sample taken for sequencing was PBMCs. The receptors were sampled from a woman under 40 with multiple sclerosis.

In this sample, this clonotype turned up many times. This chain connects TRBV7-2 to TRBJ1-4; D gene uncertain. CDR1 and CDR2 (germline): SGHTA, FQGNSA. V gave up 4 bases and J gave up 0 bases, with 18 bases separating them. The CDR3 loop spans 18 amino acids. DNA for the CDR3: TGTGCCAGCAGCTCGGAGGACGTCCAAGTTGCAACTAATGAAAAACTGTTTTTT. It yields the protein CASSSEDVQVATNEKLFF.

This clonotype was seen repeatedly, ten times or more. V usage is TRBV5-1 and J usage is TRBJ1-3, with 9 bases that match TRBD1. Losses at the gene ends were 3 bases for V and 2 bases for J; bases not matched to a gene: 6. Germline V gene data show CDR1 as SGHRS and CDR2 as YFSETQ. The CDR3 consists of 16 residues. The CDR3 protein is CASSSGTGNPGNTIYF. CDR3 nucleotide sequence: TGCGCCAGCAGCTCGGGGACAGGGAACCCTGGAAACACCATATATTTT.

This clonotype was counted ten times or more. Possible read error: a much larger clone is one base away. This chain connects TRBV24-1 to TRBJ2-2; possible D gene TRBD2, 5 bases. V lost 6 bases and J 4 bases, leaving 17 bases between the germline ends. CDR1 KGHDR and CDR2 SFDVKD come from the germline V gene. This CDR3 has 16 residues. DNA of the CDR3: TGTGCCACCAGTAGGGTCGAGGGAAACAGCACCGGGGAGCTGTTTTTT. The encoded protein is CATSRVEGNSTGELFF.

The sample holds many counts of this clonotype. V gene TRBV2 combines with J gene TRBJ1-4, with D tentatively TRBD1 (5 bases). Germline V gene sequence: CDR1 SNHLY, CDR2 FYNNEI. This CDR3 is built from 13 residues. V shed 11 bases and J shed 3 bases, with 13 bases lying between them. CDR3 loop: CAGTGGANEKLFF. Written as DNA, the CDR3 is TGTGCCGGCACCGGGGGAGCTAATGAAAAACTGTTTTTT.

This clonotype occurred once. V is TRBV5-1 and J is TRBJ2-3; TRBD2 matches at 8 bases. The length of the CDR3 is 20 residues. Germline V gene data show CDR1 as SGHRS and CDR2 as YFSETQ. Trimming cost V 0 bases and J 0 bases; bases outside gene matches: 15. The CDR3 region has the DNA TGCGCCAGCAGCTTGGTTGGACTAGCTTTCGGGGGGGAAAGCACAGATACGCAGTATTTT. Translating it yields CASSLVGLAFGGESTDTQYF.

This clonotype has ten or more counts. The CDR3 here is CASSRTGDYEQYF. The CDR3 nucleotides read TGCGCCAGCAGCAGGACAGGGGACTACGAGCAGTACTTC. J is TRBJ2-7 and V is TRBV5-1; 9 nucleotides match TRBD1. The CDR3 covers 13 residues. Germline V lookup: CDR1 SGHRS, CDR2 YFSETQ. The V segment lost 4 bases and the J segment 3 bases; nucleotides outside the gene matches: 2.

This clonotype was seen repeatedly, ten times or more. The chain employs TRBV20-1 and TRBJ2-3; perhaps TRBD2 as D (6 bases). V lost 3 bases and J 2 bases, leaving 9 bases between the germline ends. CDR1 is DFQATT and CDR2 is SNEGSKA in the germline V gene (reference sequence). CDR3 length: 13 residues. The CDR3 DNA reads TGCAGTGCTAGGGGCGGGGACACAGATACGCAGTATTTT. Amino acid sequence: CSARGGDTDTQYF.

This clonotype was picked up many times. The rearrangement joins TRBV5-6 to TRBJ2-2; 8 nucleotides match TRBD1. From germline, CDR1 is SGHDT and CDR2 YYEEEE. V gave up 4 bases and J gave up 13 bases; unmatched junction bases: 12. The CDR3 is made up of 14 amino acids. The CDR3 DNA is TGTGCCAGCAGCGGACGGGACAGGAATTTTGTGCTGTTTTTT. This gives the protein CASSGRDRNFVLFF.

The sample holds a few counts of this clonotype. The chain uses TRBV7-8 and TRBJ2-7; TRBD2 matches 8 bases. Germline V gives CDR1 SGHVS, CDR2 FQNEAQ. The CDR3 is 14 amino acids. J was trimmed by 1 base and V by 7 bases; bases with no gene match: 6. The CDR3 sequence: CASTPGLESYEQYF. CDR3 in DNA: TGTGCCAGCACCCCGGGACTAGAATCCTACGAGCAGTACTTC.

This clonotype was seen repeatedly, ten times or more. J is TRBJ2-1 and V is TRBV5-1; D is unresolved. This CDR3 comprises 15 residues. The V end was cut by 0 bases, the J end by 4 bases, with 11 bases between. Germline V gene sequence: CDR1 SGHRS, CDR2 YFSETQ. The CDR3 DNA sequence: TGCGCCAGCAGCTTGGCCTCTTTGGGGTACAATGAGCAGTTCTTC. This translates into CASSLASLGYNEQFF.

This clonotype was picked up many times. V gene TRBV10-2 combines with J gene TRBJ1-6; D gene uncertain. The V gene lost 6 bases and the J gene lost 9 bases, with 18 bases spanning the gap. Germline-derived CDR1 and CDR2 are WSHSY and SAAADI. The CDR3 has 15 amino acids. The CDR3 DNA is TGCGCCAGCAGCCCCGACGGGGATCCGGGTTCACCCCTCCACTTT. Residues: CASSPDGDPGSPLHF.

V gene TRBV28 combines with J gene TRBJ1-1, with D uncertain. This CDR3 spans 13 amino acids. The V gene lost 2 bases and the J gene lost 6 bases, with 10 bases spanning the gap. From germline, CDR1 is MDHEN and CDR2 SYDVKM. The CDR3 sequence: CASSLNPLPEAFF. The CDR3 nucleotides read TGTGCCAGCAGTTTAAACCCCCTTCCTGAAGCTTTCTTT.

This clonotype was seen many times. V is TRBV7-9 and J is TRBJ2-7; 10 bases are shared with TRBD1. This CDR3 is 14 amino acids long. Germline assignment: CDR1 SEHNR and CDR2 FQNEAQ (reference sequence). With V trimmed by 5 bases and J by 4 bases, 5 bases remained unmatched. As DNA, the CDR3 is TGTGCCAGCAGCGGAAGGGACAGGGGATACGAGCAGTACTTC. It is translated as CASSGRDRGYEQYF.

In this sample, this clonotype turned up many times. The chain recombines TRBV7-9 with TRBJ2-5; D tentatively fits TRBD1 or TRBD2 (6 bases each). The V gene's germline CDR1 is SEHNR and CDR2 FQNEAQ (reference sequence). Trimming removed 5 bases at V and 2 bases at J, with 12 bases between. This CDR3 contains 14 residues. This CDR3 is CASSGGRGQETQYF. The CDR3 region has the DNA TGTGCCAGCAGCGGGGGGCGCGGACAAGAGACCCAGTACTTC.

Regarding this clonotype: One end of the junction fails to match germline, which may point to a read error. V gene TRBV6-1 combines with J gene TRBJ1-6; D not resolved. There are 11 residues in the CDR3. CDR1 and CDR2 from the germline V gene are MNHNS and SASEGT. Written as DNA, the CDR3 is TGTGCCAGCAGCGGGTCAGAACCCCTCAACTTT. It encodes CASSGSEPLNF.

In its sample, this clonotype was seen many times. The CDR3 nucleotides read TGTGCCAGTGGGGGGGGCGCCTCCTACGAGCAGTACTTC. Translated: CASGGGASYEQYF. The chain combines TRBV28 with TRBJ2-7; perhaps TRBD2 as D (7 bases). The CDR3 sequence is 13 residues long. CDR1 is MDHEN and CDR2 is SYDVKM in the germline V gene. Trimming took off 9 bases at V and 0 bases at J, with 12 bases between the two ends.

This clonotype was found many times. The CDR3 nucleotides are TGCGCCAGCAGCTTCAAGGACAGAAGGGCTGAAGCTTTCTTT. Amino acids: CASSFKDRRAEAFF. The J gene is TRBJ1-1, the V gene TRBV5-1, with D perhaps matching TRBD1 (6 bases). V lost 2 bases and J lost 6, with 14 bases in between. CDR1 SGHRS and CDR2 YFSETQ come from the germline V gene. The CDR3 is 14 amino acids.